This TCR beta chain was recovered during a study of Graves' ophthalmopathy and Graves' hyperthyroidism. Amplified TCR beta CDR3 regions were obtained using RNA transcripts as template. HTBI primers were employed in first-round RT-PCR, then a second-round multiplex PCR followed. TCRdb fed the multiplex PCR reads into MiXCR, producing one record per CDR3 protein. Of under 800,000 distinct CDR3 sequences listed, 22% were seen once; the top ten hold approximately 6.5%. The sample holds many counts of this clonotype. The antigen remains undetermined. Ophthalmopathy absent within 18 months of follow-up marked hyperthyroidism as stable. Pregnant or lactating patients and those with other autoimmune diseases or uncontrolled infections were excluded. As diagnostic evidence, clinical symptoms, serum thyroxine, TRAb, thyroid ultrasound and orbital computed tomography were relied upon. General study results and limits: Detected in blood as well were most expanded thyroid clonotypes with frequency above 0.001.

Trimming left V 8 bases short and J 0 bases short, with 14 bases between. The CDR3 runs to 16 residues. Germline V lookup: CDR1 LNHNV, CDR2 YYDKDF (reference sequence). The genes are TRBV15 and TRBJ2-6, with a weak D call TRBD1 (5 bases). This TCR was sampled from a woman aged 18 to 35 with stable Graves' hyperthyroidism. Some clones in this sample may be carry-over from other donors' samples. The sample comprised peripheral blood. CDR3 in amino acids: CATASGKSSGANVLTF. CDR3 coding DNA: TGTGCCACCGCGTCAGGGAAGAGCTCTGGGGCCAACGTCCTGACTTTC.